Each of the 24 T cell receptor beta chains below was sequenced from the same sample in a study of cytomegalovirus exposure and HLA in healthy donors. In the PCR, 60 Vbeta and 13 Jbeta primers were used. Sequencing used immunoSEQ multiplex PCR; TCRdb keeps in-frame clones, though not all of them. The sample comprises about 160,000 clones, roughly 82% of which are singletons, and 5% to 7% rests with the top ten. The sequencing input was PBMCs. The receptors stem from a man in his forties or fifties in good health and CMV-seropositive.

V is TRBV27 and J is TRBJ2-1, with 9 positions matching TRBD1. V shed 8 bases, J shed 4 bases, and the junction held 3 bases outside the gene matches. CDR1 is MNHEY, CDR2 SMNVEV, per germline (reference sequence). This CDR3 region has 13 residues. The CDR3 bases are TGTGCCAGCTACGGACAGGGGTACAATGAGCAGTTCTTC. This encodes CASYGQGYNEQFF.

The V and J genes are TRBV10-3 and TRBJ1-5; 7 positions match TRBD1. CDR1 and CDR2 (germline): ENHRY, SYGVKD. The length of the CDR3 is 15 residues. After removal of 2 bases from V and 3 bases from J, the junction contained 4 bases not matched to a gene. This chain's CDR3 is CAISEETGVNQPQHF. Here the CDR3 DNA reads TGTGCCATCAGTGAGGAAACAGGGGTCAATCAGCCCCAGCATTTT.

The CDR3, as DNA: TGTGCCAGCAGTGAGGGGGACAGATACAATGAGCAGTTCTTC. The encoded protein is CASSEGDRYNEQFF. This sequence joins TRBV25-1 and TRBJ2-1; 7 positions agree with TRBD1. The CDR3 length is 14 residues. Germline CDR1 is MGHDK and CDR2 is SYGVNS. V lost 3 bases to trimming and J lost 4 bases; unmatched junction nucleotides: 3.

V is TRBV7-8 and J is TRBJ1-1, with a possible D match to TRBD1 (5 bases). Germline V gene sequence: CDR1 SGHVS, CDR2 FQNEAQ. The ends were cut back, 2 bases at V and 1 base at J, with 14 bases in the middle. This CDR3 has 16 residues. The CDR3 nucleotides read TGTGCCAGCAGCTTACTGGGAGGGGAAAGGAACACTGAAGCTTTCTTT. This gives the protein CASSLLGGERNTEAFF.

This chain links TRBV5-6 with TRBJ1-1, with TRBD1 identical over 7 bases. The V gene end was trimmed by 0 bases and the J gene end by 2 bases; junction bases not matched to a gene: 7. The CDR3 extends over 16 amino acids. Germline V lookup: CDR1 SGHDT, CDR2 YYEEEE. The CDR3 DNA reads TGTGCCAGCAGCTTGGATTTCACAGGGGTAAACACTGAAGCTTTCTTT. Translation: CASSLDFTGVNTEAFF.

This rearrangement joins TRBV9 to TRBJ2-1; TRBD1 agrees at 9 bases. Germline V gene data show CDR1 as SGDLS and CDR2 as YYNGEE. The V segment lost 1 base and the J segment 9 bases; nucleotides outside the gene matches: 11. CDR3 length: 16 residues. CDR3 protein: CASSVKRDRVSAEQFF. In DNA form, the CDR3 reads TGTGCCAGCAGCGTAAAACGGGACAGGGTAAGCGCTGAGCAGTTCTTC.

This chain uses TRBV2 with TRBJ2-5; a weak D match, TRBD1 (6 bases). CDR3 size: 13 residues. V lost 8 bases, J lost 5 bases, and 15 bases lay in between. The germline V gene has CDR1 SNHLY and CDR2 FYNNEI. The CDR3 region has the DNA TGTGCCAGCCTTTCTCGAGGGGGTGAGACCCAGTACTTC. Its protein is CASLSRGGETQYF.

The V gene is TRBV4-2, the J gene TRBJ2-1; 7 bases align to TRBD2. The J segment lost 8 bases and the V segment lost 1 base, leaving 8 bases of the junction unmatched. Germline assignment: CDR1 LGHNA and CDR2 YNFKEQ. The CDR3 runs to 15 residues. The CDR3 coding sequence is TGTGCCAGCAGCCAAGGGGAGGGGATTTGGGATGAGCAGTTCTTC. Its translation: CASSQGEGIWDEQFF.

The rearrangement joins TRBV4-1 to TRBJ2-1; TRBD1 aligns across 10 bases. V dropped 1 base and J dropped 4; count of bases not matched to a gene: 4. The CDR3 has 16 residues. Germline-derived CDR1 and CDR2 are MGHRA and YSYEKL. CDR3 nucleotide sequence: TGCGCCAGCAGCCAAGGACAGGGGGCGCGGTACAATGAGCAGTTCTTC. Its translation: CASSQGQGARYNEQFF.

The chain carries TRBV7-9 and TRBJ2-3, with TRBD1 matching 8 bases. Trimming at V came to 11 bases and at J to 1 base, leaving 2 bases not matched to a gene. The CDR3 is 12 amino acids. Per germline, CDR1 SEHNR and CDR2 FQNEAQ (reference sequence). Written as DNA, the CDR3 is TGTGCCGGACAGGGAGGCACAGATACGCAGTATTTT. This translates into CAGQGGTDTQYF.

This clone has only one observation. The gene calls are TRBV2 and TRBJ2-5; TRBD2 agrees at 13 bases. Germline values: CDR1 SNHLY, CDR2 FYNNEI. V dropped 9 bases and J dropped 0; count of bases not matched to a gene: 13. The CDR3 is 18 residues long. CDR3 nucleotides: TGTGCCAGTCCTCTAAAATGGACTAGCGGGAGAAACCAAGAGACCCAGTACTTC. Encoded protein: CASPLKWTSGRNQETQYF.

The V gene is TRBV10-1, the J gene TRBJ2-3, with 11 bases matching TRBD2. V shed 3 bases and J 4 bases; nucleotides not matched to a gene: 6. In germline, CDR1 is WNHNN, CDR2 SYGVQD (reference sequence). CDR3 length: 16 residues. This CDR3 reads CASSDTTSGVSDTQYF. The CDR3, as DNA: TGCGCCAGCAGTGATACGACTAGCGGGGTTTCAGATACGCAGTATTTT.

In its sample, this clone was seen once. The chain has TRBV29-1 and TRBJ2-4; 7 positions match TRBD2. V was clipped by 6 bases and J by 8 bases; unmatched bases: 7. Germline CDR1 and CDR2: SQVTM and ANQGSEA. The CDR3 is made up of 12 amino acids. The CDR3 nucleotides are TGCAGCGTAACAGCGGGAAGGGACATTCAGTACTTC. Residues: CSVTAGRDIQYF.

The genes are TRBV4-2 and TRBJ1-2; 7 bases align to TRBD1. The CDR3 is 14 residues long. The germline V gene has CDR1 LGHNA and CDR2 YNFKEQ. The V and J ends lost 0 bases and 8 bases, in that order; junction bases with no gene match: 6. The CDR3 loop is CASSQEDPRGGYTF. The CDR3 nucleotides read TGTGCCAGCAGCCAAGAAGATCCCAGGGGGGGCTACACCTTC.

The chain carries TRBV28 and TRBJ2-7; D is ambiguous. Trimming cost V 2 bases and J 6 bases, with 5 bases left between them. The germline gives CDR1 MDHEN, CDR2 SYDVKM. The CDR3 totals 11 residues. Here the CDR3 reads CASSLLGEQYV. As DNA, the CDR3 is TGTGCCAGCAGTTTACTGGGCGAGCAGTACGTC.

The V call is TRBV7-8, the J call TRBJ1-1, with D possibly TRBD1 on 6 matching bases. V shed 6 bases and J shed 2 bases, with 13 bases lying between them. Per the germline V gene, CDR1 is SGHVS and CDR2 is FQNEAQ. The CDR3 covers 14 residues. The CDR3: CASRPGTTNTEAFF. CDR3 in DNA: TGTGCCAGCAGGCCCGGGACAACTAACACTGAAGCTTTCTTT. Supplemented by reference TRBV7-8 and TRBJ1-1, the full variable domain reads GAGVSQSPRYKVAKRGQDVALRCDPISGHVSLFWYQQALGQGPEFLTYFQNEAQLDKSGLPSDRFFAERPEGSVSTLKIQRTQQEDSAVYLCASRPGTTNTEAFFGQGTRLTVV.

V is TRBV19 and J is TRBJ2-5; 7 nucleotides align to TRBD2. This CDR3 is 13 amino acids long. Germline V gene sequence: CDR1 LNHDA, CDR2 SQIVND (reference sequence). This chain's CDR3 is CATSPRRGETQYF. The CDR3 nucleotides read TGTGCAACCTCCCCGCGGCGGGGGGAGACCCAGTACTTC. The full variable domain, its missing parts supplied by reference TRBV19 and TRBJ2-5, is DGGITQSPKYLFRKEGQNVTLSCEQNLNHDAMYWYRQDPGQGLRLIYYSQIVNDFQKGDIAEGYSVSREKKESFPLTVTSAQKNPTAFYLCATSPRRGETQYFGPGTRLLVL.

The CDR3 loop is CASSLEASGASEQYF. In DNA form, the CDR3 reads TGCGCCAGCAGCTTGGAGGCTAGCGGGGCATCCGAGCAGTACTTC. The chain has TRBV5-1 and TRBJ2-7; TRBD2 matches 9 bases. V was clipped by 0 bases and J by 6 bases; unmatched bases: 7. The CDR3 is made up of 15 amino acids. Germline CDR1 is SGHRS and CDR2 is YFSETQ.

This chain connects TRBV18 to TRBJ1-1, with D tentatively TRBD1 (5 bases). Germline-derived CDR1 and CDR2 are KGHSH and LQKENI. V lost 3 bases and J 1 base, leaving 15 bases between the germline ends. This CDR3 spans 16 amino acids. The CDR3 DNA reads as TGTGCCAGCTCACCGAACCCGACAGACCCGAACACTGAAGCTTTCTTT. As protein: CASSPNPTDPNTEAFF. Full variable domain (remainder filled in from reference TRBV18 and TRBJ1-1): NAGVMQNPRHLVRRRGQEARLRCSPMKGHSHVYWYRQLPEEGLKFMVYLQKENIIDESGMPKERFSAEFPKEGPSILRIQQVVRGDSAAYFCASSPNPTDPNTEAFFGQGTRLTVV.

V usage is TRBV9 and J usage is TRBJ1-1; no definite D call. Germline V gives CDR1 SGDLS, CDR2 YYNGEE. V was clipped by 3 bases and J by 3 bases, with 9 bases between them. The CDR3 has 13 amino acids. CDR3 DNA sequence: TGTGCCAGCAGCGAGTTACAGCACACTGAAGCTTTCTTT. Its protein is CASSELQHTEAFF.

The gene calls are TRBV29-1 and TRBJ1-2; D perhaps matches TRBD1 (5 bases). Germline V gives CDR1 SQVTM, CDR2 ANQGSEA. The CDR3 totals 12 residues. V gave up 4 bases and J gave up 2 bases, with 8 bases separating them. In nucleotides, the CDR3 is TGCAGCGTTGGGGGCACGAACTATGGCTACACCTTC. Translation gives CSVGGTNYGYTF.

The chain links TRBV10-3 to TRBJ2-3; 11 bases line up with TRBD2. V was clipped by 3 bases and J by 4 bases; unmatched bases: 3. The length of the CDR3 is 15 residues. Germline-derived CDR1 and CDR2 are ENHRY and SYGVKD. The CDR3 nucleotides are TGTGCCATCAGTGAAACTAGCGGGAGACCAGATACGCAGTATTTT. Encoded protein: CAISETSGRPDTQYF.

The chain carries TRBV4-1 and TRBJ2-5; D call uncertain. The germline V and J ends were trimmed by 1 base and 5 bases, with 11 bases remaining between them. The CDR3 loop spans 14 amino acids. The germline CDR1 and CDR2 sequences are MGHRA and YSYEKL. CDR3 residues: CASSQAHSLETQYF. DNA for the CDR3: TGCGCCAGCAGCCAAGCCCATAGCCTTGAGACCCAGTACTTC.

The chain links TRBV5-1 to TRBJ2-5, with 13 bases aligning to TRBD2. CDR3 length: 17 amino acids. V was pared by 4 bases and J by 5 bases, with 11 bases of the junction left unmatched. CDR1 is SGHRS, CDR2 YFSETQ, per germline. CDR3 nucleotide sequence: TGCGCCAGCAGCATGGGACTAGCGGGATCTCCAGGGGAGACCCAGTACTTC. Amino acid sequence: CASSMGLAGSPGETQYF.